Listed here are 8 T cell receptor beta chains from one sample, sequenced in a study of T-cell reconstitution after alpha-beta-depleted transplantation in children. Preparation of the TCRbeta library used unique molecular identifiers. TCRdb passed the PCR reads through MiXCR, listing each CDR3 protein once. There are some 120,000 distinct CDR3 sequences in the sample; about 9.5% occur only once, and 24% lies in the top ten. This specimen consisted of PBMCs, mostly from graft donor cells, obtained 180 days after TCRalphabeta/CD19-depleted stem cell transplant. These receptors were taken from a girl less than two years old who had a stem cell transplant for combined immunodeficiency, so the T cells may come from the graft donor.

A few counts support this clonotype. V usage is TRBV7-8 and J usage is TRBJ2-1; D could derive from TRBD1 or TRBD2 (5 bases each). The germline V and J ends were trimmed by 1 base and 4 bases, with 20 bases remaining between them. Germline V gene sequence: CDR1 SGHVS, CDR2 FQNEAQ. The CDR3 extends over 18 amino acids. In DNA form, the CDR3 reads TGTGCCAGCAGCTTAGTCGGGGAGCAGGGCCCAGGATACAATGAGCAGTTCTTC. Protein product: CASSLVGEQGPGYNEQFF.

This clonotype was counted between two and nine times. The gene calls are TRBV20-1 and TRBJ2-7; the D is unclear. Per the germline V gene, CDR1 is DFQATT and CDR2 is SNEGSKA (reference sequence). Trimming took off 7 bases at V and 2 bases at J, with 24 bases between the two ends. This CDR3 contains 16 residues. The DNA of the CDR3 is TGCAGTGTCTGGTCGGGCGTAAGAAACAAACCCTACGAGCAGTACTTC. Protein product: CSVWSGVRNKPYEQYF.

This clonotype was counted a few times. The rearrangement links TRBV29-1 to TRBJ1-4; D is undetermined. V was trimmed by 6 bases and J by 8 bases, leaving 10 bases between them. The V gene's germline CDR1 is SQVTM and CDR2 ANQGSEA. CDR3 length equals 11 residues. The CDR3 loop is CSVEDGEKLFF. The CDR3 DNA reads as TGCAGCGTCGAGGACGGAGAAAAACTGTTTTTT.

The chain links TRBV10-3 to TRBJ2-7; D is perhaps TRBD2 (6 bases). Germline V lookup: CDR1 ENHRY, CDR2 SYGVKD. With 6 bases removed from V and 5 bases from J, the gap between germline ends came to 20 bases. The CDR3 is 15 residues long. CDR3 sequence (DNA): TGTGCCATCAGCCAACCCCGGGACGGGGGTCACGAGCAGTACTTC. Residues: CAISQPRDGGHEQYF.

CDR3 DNA sequence: TGTGCCAGCAGTTACGCTTACAGGGGAGCCAACGAGCAGTACTTC. Translating gives CASSYAYRGANEQYF. The gene calls are TRBV6-5 and TRBJ2-7, with 7 bases matching TRBD1. J was trimmed by 5 bases and V by 2 bases; bases with no gene match: 9. Germline V lookup: CDR1 MNHEY, CDR2 SVGAGI. The CDR3 extends over 15 amino acids.

This clonotype appeared many times. The CDR3 sequence is CASSLGTTGDTQYF. CDR3 nucleotide sequence: TGTGCCAGCAGTTTAGGGACGACAGGAGATACGCAGTATTTT. The chain joins TRBV28 to TRBJ2-3; D perhaps matches TRBD1 (6 bases). The CDR3 contains 14 residues. V was cut by 2 bases and J by 5 bases, with 11 bases left in between. Germline V gene data show CDR1 as MDHEN and CDR2 as SYDVKM. The variable domain in full, completed from reference TRBV28 and TRBJ2-3, reads DVKVTQSSRYLVKRTGEKVFLECVQDMDHENMFWYRQDPGLGLRLIYFSYDVKMKEKGDIPEGYSVSREKKERFSLILESASTNQTSMYLCASSLGTTGDTQYFGPGTRLTVL.

The CDR3 spells CSASVGGGNVRTQYF. CDR3 sequence (DNA): TGCAGTGCTAGCGTCGGGGGCGGGAACGTTCGGACCCAGTACTTC. The J gene is TRBJ2-5, the V gene TRBV20-1, with D possibly called TRBD1 or TRBD2 (6 bases each). Trimming pared 3 bases from V and 7 bases from J, leaving 21 bases between. Per the germline V gene, CDR1 is DFQATT and CDR2 is SNEGSKA (reference sequence). The CDR3 loop spans 15 amino acids.

This clonotype was observed a handful of times. This chain links TRBV6-5 with TRBJ2-5, with TRBD1 matching over 9 bases. This CDR3 is built from 16 residues. J lost 5 bases, V lost 2 bases, and 9 bases had no gene match. Germline-derived CDR1 and CDR2 are MNHEY and SVGAGI. CDR3 in DNA: TGTGCCAGCAGTTACCCGGGACAGGGAAAAAGGGAGACCCAGTACTTC. Protein sequence: CASSYPGQGKRETQYF.